A single sample is the source of the 5 T cell receptor beta chains below, sequenced in a study of T cells expressing NK-cell markers. TCRdb derives one entry per CDR3 protein from the 5' RACE reads, leaving out DNA. Its table records about 390,000 distinct CDR3 sequences. Sequencing was carried out using blood T cells: a sorted CD56 or NKG2C T cell subset, CD4+ or CD8+ T cells, or bulk PBMC T cells (not recorded which). The receptor source for this set is a woman aged 50 to 60 in good health.

This chain links TRBV20-1 with TRBJ2-2; no DNA is available, so the TRBD1 call from TCRdb remains unchecked. CDR3 length: 14 amino acids. CDR1 is DFQATT and CDR2 is SNEGSKA in the germline V gene (reference sequence). The CDR3 is CSARGSQGPGELFF.

V usage is TRBV20-1 and J usage is TRBJ2-6; TCRdb returns TRBD2, unconfirmable since there is no DNA. CDR1 is DFQATT, CDR2 SNEGSKA, per germline (reference sequence). The CDR3 spans 15 residues. The chain's CDR3 is CSATSGRTGANVLTF.

The chain has TRBV6-1 and TRBJ2-7; without DNA, the TCRdb call of TRBD2 cannot be checked. Germline V gives CDR1 MNHNS, CDR2 SASEGT. The CDR3 consists of 14 residues. The CDR3 here is CASSDGRERNEQYF.

V is TRBV12-3 or TRBV12-4 and J is TRBJ2-1; TCRdb names TRBD1, which stays unverified in the absence of DNA. The CDR3 runs to 14 residues. CDR3 region: CASSQPGTGNEQFF.

J is TRBJ2-1 and V is TRBV4-1; TCRdb's assignment of TRBD2 cannot be checked, as there is no DNA. Germline V gives CDR1 MGHRA, CDR2 YSYEKL. The CDR3 totals 15 residues. CDR3 loop: CASSQGGGRSSEQFF.